This T cell receptor (beta chain) was identified during a study of T cell repertoires in cytomegalovirus infection. Study-wide context: Public TCR beta signatures indicated both CMV infection and matching HLA type.

Germline V gene lookup returns CDR1 SGHTA and CDR2 FQGNSA. The CDR3 sequence is 14 residues long. The V end was cut by 9 bases, the J end by 0 bases, with 11 bases between. One entry per CDR3 protein, called by TCRdb with MiXCR from the reads. The sample has roughly 300,000 distinct CDR3 sequences; over 7.5% are singletons. Many counts were recorded for this clonotype. This sequence originates from a human donor in good health (CMV status not recorded). Some clones in this sample may be carry-over from other donors' samples. Sequenced material: PBMCs. The chain recombines TRBV7-2 with TRBJ2-2; D remains unclear. This CDR3 reads CARTTDANTGELFF. The CDR3 DNA is TGTGCCAGGACGACGGATGCGAACACCGGGGAGCTGTTTTTT.